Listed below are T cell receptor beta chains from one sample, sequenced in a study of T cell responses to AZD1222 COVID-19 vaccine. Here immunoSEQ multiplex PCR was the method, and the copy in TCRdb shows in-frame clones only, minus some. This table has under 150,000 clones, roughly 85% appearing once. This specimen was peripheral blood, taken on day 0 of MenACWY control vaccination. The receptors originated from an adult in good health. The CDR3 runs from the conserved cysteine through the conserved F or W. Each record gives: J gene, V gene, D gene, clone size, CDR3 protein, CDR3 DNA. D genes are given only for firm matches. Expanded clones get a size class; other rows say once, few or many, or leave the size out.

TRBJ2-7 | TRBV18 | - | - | CASSREVDGGEQYF | TGTGCCAGCTCACGGGAGGTGGACGGAGGCGAGCAGTACTTC
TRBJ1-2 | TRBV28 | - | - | CASRRTANYGYTF | TGTGCCAGCAGGCGGACAGCCAACTATGGCTACACCTTC
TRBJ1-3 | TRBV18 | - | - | CASSPPRPGNTIYF | TGTGCCAGCTCACCCCCCAGGCCGGGAAACACCATATATTTT
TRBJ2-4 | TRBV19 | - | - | CASSGVRGNIQYF | TGTGCCAGTAGTGGAGTTCGGGGGAACATTCAGTACTTC
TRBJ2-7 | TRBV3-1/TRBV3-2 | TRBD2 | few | CASSRTSGKGNSYEQYF | TGTGCCAGCAGCCGGACTAGCGGGAAGGGAAACAGCTACGAGCAGTACTTC
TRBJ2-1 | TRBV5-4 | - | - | CASSPGLGKNNEQFF | TGTGCCAGCAGCCCGGGACTCGGAAAGAACAATGAGCAGTTCTTC
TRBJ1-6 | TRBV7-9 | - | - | CASSTGTGGSPLHF | TGTGCCAGCAGCACCGGGACCGGAGGTTCACCCCTCCACTTT
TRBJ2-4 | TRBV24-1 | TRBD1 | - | CATSDAGTASPKNIQYF | TGTGCCACCAGTGATGCCGGGACAGCATCTCCCAAAAACATTCAGTACTTC
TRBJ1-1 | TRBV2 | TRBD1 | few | CASRKQGALSRAFF | TGTGCCAGTCGGAAACAGGGGGCTCTCTCTAGAGCTTTCTTT
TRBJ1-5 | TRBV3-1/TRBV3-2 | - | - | CASSPWGGNQPQHF | TGTGCCAGCAGCCCCTGGGGAGGCAATCAGCCCCAGCATTTT
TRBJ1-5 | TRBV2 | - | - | CASNKDSNQPQHF | TGTGCCAGCAATAAGGACAGCAATCAGCCCCAGCATTTT
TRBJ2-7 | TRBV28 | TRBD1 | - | CASSLFVRQGYEQYF | TGTGCCAGCAGTTTATTTGTGAGACAGGGCTACGAGCAGTACTTC
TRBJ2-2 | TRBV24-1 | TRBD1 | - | CATSQGGVVAGELFF | TGTGCCACCAGTCAAGGGGGCGTCGTGGCCGGGGAGCTGTTTTTT
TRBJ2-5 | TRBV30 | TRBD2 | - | CAWSALAGPQETQYF | TGTGCCTGGAGTGCCTTAGCGGGACCCCAAGAGACCCAGTACTTC
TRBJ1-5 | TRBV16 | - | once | CASSRGGAFNQPQHF | TGTGCCAGCAGCCGTGGAGGGGCGTTCAATCAGCCCCAGCATTTT
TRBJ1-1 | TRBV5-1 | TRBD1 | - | CASSGVDRVDTEAFF | TGCGCCAGCAGCGGAGTGGACAGGGTTGACACTGAAGCTTTCTTT
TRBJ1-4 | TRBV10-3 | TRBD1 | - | CAISTRQGEKLFF | TGTGCCATCAGTACCAGACAGGGCGAAAAACTGTTTTTT
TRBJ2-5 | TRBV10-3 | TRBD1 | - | CAISQDRVETQYF | TGTGCCATCAGCCAGGACAGGGTAGAGACCCAGTACTTC
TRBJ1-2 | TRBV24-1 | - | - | CATSDPRDYGYTF | TGTGCCACCAGTGACCCGCGGGACTATGGCTACACCTTC
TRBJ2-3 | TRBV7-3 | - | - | CASSPQRGNTQYF | TGTGCCAGCAGCCCTCAGAGGGGAAATACGCAGTATTTT
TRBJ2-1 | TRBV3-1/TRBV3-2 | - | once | CASSQFPVGAGNYNEQFF | TGTGCCAGCAGCCAATTCCCCGTCGGGGCTGGGAATTACAATGAGCAGTTCTTC
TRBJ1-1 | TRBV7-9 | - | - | CASSAQGFGTEAFF | TGTGCCAGCAGCGCCCAGGGGTTCGGCACTGAAGCTTTCTTT
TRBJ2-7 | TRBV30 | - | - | CAWTNALAGEQYF | TGTGCCTGGACCAACGCCTTAGCTGGCGAGCAGTACTTC
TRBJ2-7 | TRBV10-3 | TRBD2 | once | CAIRDPGTTDEQYF | TGTGCCATCCGGGACCCAGGGACTACAGACGAGCAGTACTTC
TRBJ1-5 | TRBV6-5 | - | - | CASSQVDNQPQHF | TGTGCCAGCAGCCAGGTGGATAATCAGCCCCAGCATTTT
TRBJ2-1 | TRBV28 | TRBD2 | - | CASSRSGTYNEQFF | TGTGCCAGCAGTCGTAGCGGGACTTACAATGAGCAGTTCTTC
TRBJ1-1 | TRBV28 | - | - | CASASQGHTEAFF | TGTGCCAGCGCCTCCCAGGGGCACACTGAAGCTTTCTTT
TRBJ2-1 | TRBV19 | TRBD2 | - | CASSMVGFSGSTYNEQFF | TGTGCCAGTAGTATGGTCGGCTTCAGCGGGAGTACCTACAATGAGCAGTTCTTC
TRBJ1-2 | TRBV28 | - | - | CASSLIRGGNYGYTF | TGTGCCAGCAGTTTAATCCGTGGGGGTAACTATGGCTACACCTTC
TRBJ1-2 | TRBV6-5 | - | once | CASGNPFEDDYGYTF | TGTGCCAGCGGGAACCCTTTTGAGGATGACTATGGCTACACCTTC
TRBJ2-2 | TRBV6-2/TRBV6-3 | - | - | CASSYSVGELFF | TGTGCCAGCAGTTACTCGGTCGGGGAGCTGTTTTTT
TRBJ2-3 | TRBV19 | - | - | CASKVGGPADTQYF | TGTGCCAGTAAGGTGGGGGGCCCAGCAGATACGCAGTATTTT
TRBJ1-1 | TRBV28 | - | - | CASSLVGVDTEAFF | TGTGCCAGCAGTTTAGTAGGGGTGGACACTGAAGCTTTCTTT
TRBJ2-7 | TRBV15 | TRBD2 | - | CATSLTGGNSYEQYF | TGTGCCACCAGCCTCACGGGAGGGAACTCCTACGAGCAGTACTTC
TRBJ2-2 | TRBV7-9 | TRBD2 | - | CASSAGLAGVGTGELFF | TGTGCCAGCAGCGCCGGACTAGCGGGAGTAGGTACCGGGGAGCTGTTTTTT
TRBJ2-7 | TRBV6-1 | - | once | CASSEELSGPRMKQYF | TGTGCCAGCAGTGAGGAATTAAGCGGACCCAGAATGAAGCAGTACTTC
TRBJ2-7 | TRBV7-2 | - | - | CASRPSGSHYEQYF | TGTGCCAGCAGGCCGAGCGGATCCCACTACGAGCAGTACTTC
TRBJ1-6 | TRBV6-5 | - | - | CASSYSRERGNSPLHF | TGTGCCAGCAGTTACTCTCGGGAGCGAGGCAATTCACCCCTCCACTTT
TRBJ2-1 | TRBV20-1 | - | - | CSARDQPRGFF | TGCAGTGCTAGAGATCAACCCAGGGGGTTCTTC
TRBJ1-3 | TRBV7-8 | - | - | CASSFGTSGNTIYF | TGTGCCAGCAGCTTCGGGACGAGTGGAAACACCATATATTTT
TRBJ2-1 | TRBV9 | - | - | CASSSAREYNEQFF | TGTGCCAGCAGCTCCGCTAGGGAGTACAATGAGCAGTTCTTC
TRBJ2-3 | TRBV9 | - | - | CASSGFDYPTDTQYF | TGTGCCAGCAGCGGATTTGACTACCCCACAGATACGCAGTATTTT
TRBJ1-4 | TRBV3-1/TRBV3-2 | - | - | CASSQDFGHTNEKLFF | TGTGCCAGCAGCCAAGATTTCGGGCATACTAATGAAAAACTGTTTTTT
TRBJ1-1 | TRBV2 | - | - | CASREGQEAFF | TGTGCCAGCAGGGAGGGGCAGGAAGCTTTCTTT
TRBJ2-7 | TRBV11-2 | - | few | CASSSGVGRQYF | TGTGCCAGCAGCTCCGGCGTGGGGCGGCAGTACTTC
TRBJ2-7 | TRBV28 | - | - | CASSFKRVYEQYF | TGTGCCAGCAGTTTTAAGAGAGTCTACGAGCAGTACTTC
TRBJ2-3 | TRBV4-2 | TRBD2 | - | CASSLRTSGGSTDTQYF | TGTGCCAGCAGCCTACGGACTAGCGGGGGGAGCACAGATACGCAGTATTTT